This TCR beta chain originates from a study of cytomegalovirus exposure and HLA in healthy donors. Study-level results: Productive status was seen about 90% or about 30% of the time for most TCR beta V segments in an earlier analysis.

Amplification used 60 Vbeta primers and 13 Jbeta primers. Original handling: Some 11 million of the 80 million or so unique TCR beta chains counted in a later analysis were shared. Sequenced by immunoSEQ multiplex PCR; TCRdb stores in-frame clones only, minus some. The D gene and trimming were derived from the DNA, and the V and J assignments and clone size from that table. Of 130,000 to 150,000 clones in the sample, around three quarters were seen once. The CDR3 has 15 amino acids. Germline V gene data show CDR1 as SGHVS and CDR2 as FQNEAQ. J gave up 7 bases and V 1 base, and 9 bases lay outside the gene matches. A remark on this clone: What it binds is unknown.

J is TRBJ2-7 and V is TRBV7-8; 8 bases fit TRBD2. This TCR was recovered from a man aged 40-50 years in good health and CMV-seropositive. The sequencing input was PBMCs. The CDR3 spells CASSLGGRSSSEQYF. As DNA, the CDR3 is TGTGCCAGCAGCTTAGGCGGGAGGAGTTCGTCGGAGCAGTACTTC.